The rows below give T cell receptor beta chains drawn from one sample of a study of blood T cell repertoires in COVID-19. The repertoire was sequenced with immunoSEQ multiplex PCR; TCRdb's copy has only in-frame clones and lacks some. The table lists nearly 110,000 clones, 65% to 80% of them singletons, with more than 4% in the top ten. The sequenced sample consisted of peripheral blood. These receptors originate from a man in his 70s with acute or convalescent COVID-19. The CDR3 runs from the conserved cysteine through the conserved F or W. Fields, in order: D gene, J gene, clone size, V gene, CDR3 DNA, CDR3 protein. The D gene is left open where the match is weak. Part of the rows lack a size; the others show once, few, many or a class for expanded clones.

d_gene: -
j_gene: TRBJ2-5
abundance: few
v_gene: TRBV3-1/TRBV3-2
CDR3nt: TGTGCCAGCAGCCCCCTCTTCCAAGAGACCCAGTACTTC
CDR3aa: CASSPLFQETQYF

d_gene: -
j_gene: TRBJ1-5
abundance: -
v_gene: TRBV28
CDR3nt: TGTGCCAGCAGTTTATATGGAAAGGCCAGGGATCAGCCCCAGCATTTT
CDR3aa: CASSLYGKARDQPQHF

d_gene: TRBD1
j_gene: TRBJ1-1
abundance: few
v_gene: TRBV6-5
CDR3nt: TGTGCCAGCAGGCGGGACAGGGGGAACACTGAAGCTTTCTTT
CDR3aa: CASRRDRGNTEAFF

d_gene: TRBD1
j_gene: TRBJ1-6
abundance: once
v_gene: TRBV10-3
CDR3nt: TGTGCCATCAGTGAGTTTGGGACAGGTAATTCACCCCTCCACTTT
CDR3aa: CAISEFGTGNSPLHF

d_gene: TRBD2
j_gene: TRBJ2-5
abundance: -
v_gene: TRBV9
CDR3nt: TGTGCCAGCAGCGGGCCTGGTGGGGGAGGGGAGACCCAGTACTTC
CDR3aa: CASSGPGGGGETQYF

d_gene: TRBD1
j_gene: TRBJ1-3
abundance: -
v_gene: TRBV19
CDR3nt: TGTGCCAGTCTTCAGGGGGCGAGTGGGAACACCATATATTTT
CDR3aa: CASLQGASGNTIYF

d_gene: TRBD1
j_gene: TRBJ2-7
abundance: -
v_gene: TRBV6-5
CDR3nt: TGTGCCAGCAGTTCCCCGGACAGGGGAAGATACGAGCAGTACTTC
CDR3aa: CASSSPDRGRYEQYF

d_gene: -
j_gene: TRBJ1-5
abundance: -
v_gene: TRBV2
CDR3nt: TGTGCCAGCAGTGATAGAGGACAGTCGGGTCAGCCCCAGCATTTT
CDR3aa: CASSDRGQSGQPQHF

d_gene: TRBD2
j_gene: TRBJ2-2
abundance: -
v_gene: TRBV3-1/TRBV3-2
CDR3nt: TGTGCCAGCAGCCAATTAGCGGGGGGACACACCGGGGAGCTGTTTTTT
CDR3aa: CASSQLAGGHTGELFF

d_gene: TRBD1
j_gene: TRBJ1-2
abundance: -
v_gene: TRBV6-4
CDR3nt: TGTGCCAGCAGTCCGGGACAGCCTAACTATGGCTACACCTTC
CDR3aa: CASSPGQPNYGYTF

d_gene: TRBD1
j_gene: TRBJ1-3
abundance: -
v_gene: TRBV2
CDR3nt: TGTGCCAGCAGAACAGGGGATGGAAACACCATATATTTT
CDR3aa: CASRTGDGNTIYF

d_gene: TRBD1
j_gene: TRBJ1-4
abundance: -
v_gene: TRBV2
CDR3nt: TGTGCCAGCAGTGAATTCCCGACAGGGGCTGGTGAAAAACTGTTTTTT
CDR3aa: CASSEFPTGAGEKLFF

d_gene: TRBD1
j_gene: TRBJ1-5
abundance: -
v_gene: TRBV18
CDR3nt: TGTGCCAGCTCACCACTTTTCAGGGACAGTGTCAATCAGCCCCAGCATTTT
CDR3aa: CASSPLFRDSVNQPQHF

d_gene: -
j_gene: TRBJ1-1
abundance: -
v_gene: TRBV6-5
CDR3nt: TGTGCCAGCAGTTACGGCAGTGTCGTTTTGAACACTGAAGCTTTCTTT
CDR3aa: CASSYGSVVLNTEAFF

d_gene: -
j_gene: TRBJ1-2
abundance: -
v_gene: TRBV2
CDR3nt: TGTGCCAGCAGTGAAGGGCCAGGGTGGGGCTACACCTTC
CDR3aa: CASSEGPGWGYTF

d_gene: TRBD1
j_gene: TRBJ2-3
abundance: -
v_gene: TRBV5-1
CDR3nt: TGCGCCAGCAGCGGGGGACAGACTTCCACAGATACGCAGTATTTT
CDR3aa: CASSGGQTSTDTQYF

d_gene: -
j_gene: TRBJ1-3
abundance: -
v_gene: TRBV15
CDR3nt: TGTGCCACCAGCAGAGACGACAGTACCATATATTTT
CDR3aa: CATSRDDSTIYF

d_gene: -
j_gene: TRBJ2-1
abundance: few
v_gene: TRBV18
CDR3nt: TGTGCCAGCTCACTACGGGATTCCGTCAATGAGCAGTTCTTC
CDR3aa: CASSLRDSVNEQFF

d_gene: -
j_gene: TRBJ2-2
abundance: -
v_gene: TRBV11-1
CDR3nt: TGTGCCAGTTCAAGGGGCACCGGGGAGCTGTTTTTT
CDR3aa: CASSRGTGELFF

d_gene: -
j_gene: TRBJ1-5
abundance: -
v_gene: TRBV19
CDR3nt: TGTGCCAGTGGGCTGGCCCTCAATCAGCCCCAGCATTTT
CDR3aa: CASGLALNQPQHF

d_gene: TRBD2
j_gene: TRBJ2-3
abundance: -
v_gene: TRBV19
CDR3nt: TGTGCCAGTAGTTCACTAGCGGGGTATGATACGCAGTATTTT
CDR3aa: CASSSLAGYDTQYF

d_gene: -
j_gene: TRBJ2-3
abundance: -
v_gene: TRBV2
CDR3nt: TGTGCCAGCAGCGACAGGTTAAGCACAGATACGCAGTATTTT
CDR3aa: CASSDRLSTDTQYF

d_gene: TRBD1
j_gene: TRBJ1-6
abundance: few
v_gene: TRBV12-3/TRBV12-4
CDR3nt: TGTGCCAGCAGTGCTGAGGGGGCGCGGCCCCTCCACTTT
CDR3aa: CASSAEGARPLHF

d_gene: -
j_gene: TRBJ2-7
abundance: -
v_gene: TRBV14
CDR3nt: TGTGCCAGCAGCCAAGGAGGTTTCGAGCAGTACTTC
CDR3aa: CASSQGGFEQYF

d_gene: -
j_gene: TRBJ1-5
abundance: -
v_gene: TRBV2
CDR3nt: TGTGCCAGCAGTACCCAGGGAAACGGCAATCAGCCCCAGCATTTT
CDR3aa: CASSTQGNGNQPQHF

d_gene: -
j_gene: TRBJ2-1
abundance: -
v_gene: TRBV10-3
CDR3nt: TGTGCCATCACGGCCACACGGAGCTCCTACAATGAGCAGTTCTTC
CDR3aa: CAITATRSSYNEQFF

d_gene: -
j_gene: TRBJ2-7
abundance: -
v_gene: TRBV27
CDR3nt: TGTGCCAGCAAGAGTTATTCAAGTGCCTACGAGCAGTACTTC
CDR3aa: CASKSYSSAYEQYF

d_gene: -
j_gene: TRBJ1-4
abundance: -
v_gene: TRBV4-2
CDR3nt: TGTGCCAGCAGCCAGGGGGCTCAGAGTGAAAAACTGTTTTTT
CDR3aa: CASSQGAQSEKLFF

d_gene: -
j_gene: TRBJ1-1
abundance: -
v_gene: TRBV7-6
CDR3nt: TGTGCCAGCAGCTTAGTGAGGAACACTGAAGCTTTCTTT
CDR3aa: CASSLVRNTEAFF

d_gene: -
j_gene: TRBJ2-6
abundance: -
v_gene: TRBV19
CDR3nt: TGTGCCAGTAGTACACCGGGGGGGGCCAACGTCCTGACTTTC
CDR3aa: CASSTPGGANVLTF

d_gene: TRBD2
j_gene: TRBJ2-1
abundance: -
v_gene: TRBV7-6
CDR3nt: TGTGCCAGCAGCTTAGGTGGACTAGGAGTGTTCAATGAGCAGTTCTTC
CDR3aa: CASSLGGLGVFNEQFF

d_gene: TRBD2
j_gene: TRBJ2-2
abundance: -
v_gene: TRBV4-3
CDR3nt: TGCGCCAGCAGCCTGACTAGCGGGGGGGCAGACGGGGAGCTGTTTTTT
CDR3aa: CASSLTSGGADGELFF

d_gene: TRBD1
j_gene: TRBJ2-6
abundance: once
v_gene: TRBV2
CDR3nt: TGTGCCAGCACCTGGACAGGGGACTTCTCTGGGGCCAACGTCCTGACTTTC
CDR3aa: CASTWTGDFSGANVLTF

d_gene: TRBD1
j_gene: TRBJ1-1
abundance: -
v_gene: TRBV2
CDR3nt: TGTGCCAGCAGGGGACAGGGTTTGACTGAAGCTTTCTTT
CDR3aa: CASRGQGLTEAFF

d_gene: -
j_gene: TRBJ1-5
abundance: few
v_gene: TRBV6-2/TRBV6-3
CDR3nt: TGTGCCAGCAGTTACTCCAGTCAGGGGAACAATCAGCCCCAGCATTTT
CDR3aa: CASSYSSQGNNQPQHF

d_gene: -
j_gene: TRBJ1-3
abundance: -
v_gene: TRBV11-2
CDR3nt: TGTGCCAGCAGCCCGGACAGTGGAAACACCATATATTTT
CDR3aa: CASSPDSGNTIYF

d_gene: TRBD2
j_gene: TRBJ2-7
abundance: -
v_gene: TRBV27
CDR3nt: TGTGCCAGCAGTTCCCCGGCGGGGGGTGTCTACGAGCAGTACTTC
CDR3aa: CASSSPAGGVYEQYF

d_gene: TRBD2
j_gene: TRBJ2-3
abundance: -
v_gene: TRBV5-8
CDR3nt: TGTGCCAGCAGCTTAGGTGTAGCGGGGTTGGGCACAGATACGCAGTATTTT
CDR3aa: CASSLGVAGLGTDTQYF

d_gene: -
j_gene: TRBJ1-5
abundance: -
v_gene: TRBV19
CDR3nt: TGTGCCAGAACGTTTTGTGCAGGAACCAATCAGCCCCAGCATTTT
CDR3aa: CARTFCAGTNQPQHF

d_gene: TRBD1
j_gene: TRBJ1-1
abundance: -
v_gene: TRBV18
CDR3nt: TGTGCCAGCTCACCAGCACGACAGGGGATGAACACTGAAGCTTTCTTT
CDR3aa: CASSPARQGMNTEAFF

d_gene: TRBD1
j_gene: TRBJ2-2
abundance: -
v_gene: TRBV19
CDR3nt: TGTGCCAGTAGTATCCGGACAGGGAACACCGGGGAGCTGTTTTTT
CDR3aa: CASSIRTGNTGELFF

d_gene: -
j_gene: TRBJ2-3
abundance: -
v_gene: TRBV3-1/TRBV3-2
CDR3nt: TGTGCCAGCAGCCAAGCAAATACGCAGTATTTT
CDR3aa: CASSQANTQYF

d_gene: TRBD1
j_gene: TRBJ1-2
abundance: -
v_gene: TRBV5-8
CDR3nt: TGTGCCAGCAGCCCGGGACAGGGAGGTCGCTATGGCTACACCTTC
CDR3aa: CASSPGQGGRYGYTF

d_gene: -
j_gene: TRBJ1-1
abundance: -
v_gene: TRBV29-1
CDR3nt: TGCAGCGTTGGGGAGATGAGGAACACTGAAGCTTTCTTT
CDR3aa: CSVGEMRNTEAFF

d_gene: -
j_gene: TRBJ1-2
abundance: once
v_gene: TRBV7-9
CDR3nt: TGTGCCAGCAGCCCAGGGGTTTCCTATGGCTACACCTTC
CDR3aa: CASSPGVSYGYTF

d_gene: TRBD1
j_gene: TRBJ2-2
abundance: -
v_gene: TRBV5-4
CDR3nt: TGTGCCAGCAGCCCCCGGGACAGGGCGGACACCGGGGAGCTGTTTTTT
CDR3aa: CASSPRDRADTGELFF

d_gene: TRBD1
j_gene: TRBJ1-2
abundance: -
v_gene: TRBV11-2
CDR3nt: TGTGCCAGCAGCAGACAGGGGGAGGGCTACACCTTC
CDR3aa: CASSRQGEGYTF

d_gene: TRBD2
j_gene: TRBJ2-1
abundance: few
v_gene: TRBV27
CDR3nt: TGTGCCAGCAGTCCGGGACTAGCGGCGAGCTCCTACAATGAGCAGTTCTTC
CDR3aa: CASSPGLAASSYNEQFF

d_gene: -
j_gene: TRBJ1-2
abundance: -
v_gene: TRBV12-3/TRBV12-4
CDR3nt: TGTGCCAGCAGTTTCGGAGGGTATGGCTACACCTTC
CDR3aa: CASSFGGYGYTF

d_gene: -
j_gene: TRBJ2-2
abundance: -
v_gene: TRBV9
CDR3nt: TGTGCCAGCAGCGTAGCTACGGGGGTCACCGGGGAGCTGTTTTTT
CDR3aa: CASSVATGVTGELFF

d_gene: -
j_gene: TRBJ1-1
abundance: -
v_gene: TRBV11-3
CDR3nt: TGTGCCAGCAGCTTACTTCAGGGGACTGAAGCTTTCTTT
CDR3aa: CASSLLQGTEAFF

d_gene: TRBD2
j_gene: TRBJ2-5
abundance: -
v_gene: TRBV12-5
CDR3nt: TGTGCTAGTGGTGCCCCGACTAGCGACGGAGAGACCCAGTACTTC
CDR3aa: CASGAPTSDGETQYF